One T cell receptor beta chain is described in this entry. Its binding antigen is unknown. It has no much larger one-base neighbor in the sample; base qualities were not kept. The source of the sample is a study of cytomegalovirus exposure and HLA in healthy donors (dated by TCRdb to about 2017). Looking at the study overall: According to an earlier analysis of a few hundred of the donors, some 180 million T cells yielded roughly 110 million unique TCR beta sequences and approximately 280 Gb of sequence data. Roughly 300 gigabases of sequencing data and 91 million or so unique TCR sequences made up an early release that covered approximately 620 HLA-typed donors. Of the roughly 390 genotyped donors, approximately 80% were placed in the genetic ancestry cluster associated with self-reported Caucasian donors. The study was designed to test whether signatures of past pathogen exposure could be identified by cataloging public T cell receptors. The T cell repertoires of 670 or so subjects were profiled by immunosequencing and related to cytomegalovirus serostatus. In addition to the first cohort of 650 to 800 subjects, a separate validation cohort of approximately 130 different subjects was used. High-throughput TCR immunosequencing, statistical association of individual TCRs with disease status, and machine learning were combined to predict cytomegalovirus infection status. A later analysis re-examined previously published TCR beta repertoires from several hundred donors and added high-resolution HLA genotyping to investigate patterns of TCR occurrence. Rather than using new phenotypic data, the later analysis identified candidate immune exposures from TCR beta sequences and from how often those sequences occurred across donors. In an earlier analysis of about 590 of the donors, high-throughput TCR beta sequencing was used to judge whether each TCR beta V gene segment behaved as functional or pseudogenic. Donor age, sex, ethnicity and CMV serostatus were collected together with the repertoire data. A later genetic analysis took genome-wide SNP genotypes for about 55% of the 666 donors and used that subset as a discovery cohort. All discovery cohort repertoires had been generated on a single sequencing platform. Both class I and class II loci were covered by HLA typing, at four-digit resolution. Typing coverage differed by locus: A, B, C, DRB1 and DQB1 were typed in roughly 620-630 donors, DQA1 in roughly 500, DPA1 in some 610, and DPB1 in roughly 470. Because of strong linkage in the cohort, roughly five DR-DQ haplotypes were treated as single units for association and clustering. Across about 370 genotyped donors of the cohort, an average of roughly 250,000 unique TCR beta nucleotide sequences per donor were sequenced, and about a sixth of those sequences were non-productive.

Including the terminal cysteine and phenylalanine, the CDR3 comprises 15 residues. Just CDR3 DNA is preserved here, 45 bases in frame from base 1. The germline V and J ends show losses of 3 bases and 5 bases respectively, and no gene match explains 5 bases of the junction. Per the germline V gene, MGHRA is the CDR1 and YSYEKL is the CDR2. In total, about 650 healthy bone marrow donors made up the cohort. All cohort members were sampled while nominally healthy, although unrecorded immune exposures were likely present. The donor tested CMV seronegative and was one of the 352 seronegative cohort members. A peripheral blood sample was provided by each donor, and peripheral blood mononuclear cells were used for TCR beta sequencing. The Qiagen DNeasy Blood Extraction Kit was used to extract genomic DNA from the blood cell samples. The protocol used for the library was the immunoSEQ multiplex PCR assay. A mixture of 60 forward primers for TCR Vbeta segments and 13 reverse primers for TCR Jbeta segments was used in the multiplex PCR. A multiplex PCR assay on genomic DNA amplified the CDR3 region of rearranged TCR beta genes. The Illumina HiSeq System was used to sequence the amplified TCR beta libraries as 87-base-pair reads. Regarding the original processing steps: A later analysis tallied roughly 80 million unique TCR beta chains across the 600 to 700 repertoires, and approximately 12 million of those chains were shared by two or more donors. To remove PCR and sequencing errors, raw reads were error-corrected and collapsed into unique sequences using a nearest-neighbor algorithm that merged closely related sequences. To assign V, D and J gene segments, CDR3 sequences were aligned to IMGT reference sequences. Each retained sequence needed at least a six-nucleotide match to both a V gene segment and a J gene segment. A rearrangement counted as productive if the CDR3 had no stop codons and remained in frame with V and J, and every other rearrangement counted as non-productive. Following IMGT convention, CDR3 was defined as the stretch from the second conserved V-encoded cysteine to the conserved J-encoded phenylalanine. The earlier analysis of approximately 590 of the donors excluded any sequence lacking an unambiguous match to a single V gene segment. An earlier analysis of 550 to 650 of the donors classified V segments as functional when productive rearrangements were above 56.7% and as segregating when the standard deviation between donors was above 5%. A statistical classification framework was built for diagnosing cytomegalovirus status from the catalog of TCR beta chain sequences. V and J gene assignment, in a later analysis, came from comparing TCR nucleotide sequences with IMGT/GENE-DB human TR gene sequences. The TCRdist pipeline was used in a later analysis to assign CDR3 sequences and most-parsimonious VDJ recombination scenarios. In a later analysis, every TCR beta chain was defined by the combination of its CDR3 amino acid sequence and its V-gene family, and reads without a unique V-gene family were dropped. A later analysis removed 550 to 700 highly shared, low-generation-probability nucleotide sequences to deal with suspected cross-contamination and a sequencing artifact. For each public chain, a later analysis derived a clonal expansion index from normalized ranks of inferred template counts within each repertoire. In a later analysis, generation probabilities were computed using a VDJ recombination model fitted to out-of-frame rearrangements, and the results were checked against IGoR. In a later analysis, TCR-TCR, TCR-HLA and TCR-CMV co-occurrence was scored with hypergeometric tests, and a repertoire-size bias correction was applied to TCR pairs. In a later analysis, false discovery rates were estimated by permuting HLA or CMV assignments 20 times. A later analysis grouped co-occurring TCRs with DBSCAN, adding TCRdist sequence similarity when clustering within HLA-allele-positive subsets. For co-occurrence clustering, repertoires with fewer than 30,000 or more than 120,000 public chains were excluded, along with several repertoires with anomalous nucleotide sharing. TCRdb stores this immuneACCESS table with in-frame sequences only. Part of the clones is absent; in the studies checked, under half of the shortfall reflects unresolved V genes, and no reason is known for the rest. V and J calls and clone size are as listed in that table; D and trimming were resolved from the DNA. Recorded for this sample are roughly 140,000 clones; around 85% of them occurred a single time. The ten largest clones represent 0.95% to 1.5% of the sample.

What the authors observed across the whole study: Compared with the approximately 720-donor mean, donors in an Asian-associated ancestry cluster had fewer N-insertions in productive TCRs, according to a later genetic analysis. The authors suggested that the approach could potentially be generalized to other disease states and immunological phenotypes. The study gave a list of about 150 TCR beta chains associated with cytomegalovirus. In a later analysis, TCR association rates were found to vary across HLA loci, with the most associated TCRs seen for DRB1 alleles and the fewest for HLA-C alleles. For the cohort, immune exposure information was limited to CMV serostatus. In a later analysis, several top co-occurrence clusters were reported to appear linked to parvovirus B19, influenza, CMV and Epstein-Barr virus. When HLA alleles, especially DR and DQ, strongly co-occurred, attributing TCR associations to individual alleles was difficult. A further reported finding was that TCR beta sequences accurately predicted the HLA-A and HLA-B alleles for most subjects in the first cohort. V-gene and J-gene trimming of TCR beta chains was associated with a missense DCLRE1C variant in a later genetic analysis, and the association was replicated in an independent cohort. Some 16 rarely observed V segments, including chromosome 9 orphons, were excluded from the earlier analysis of about 610 of the donors because counts were too low. Linkage disequilibrium might explain the correlated functional status among segregating V segments, but an unknown experimental factor could not be ruled out. Because HLA typing was unavailable for some donors at each locus, only the typed subset was used in association tests. In a later analysis, HLA-associated TCR beta chains were found to be more clonally expanded and to have lower generation probabilities than equally common non-associated chains. Only TCR beta chains were sequenced in this cohort, and the absence of alpha or paired-chain data limited detectable features. In an earlier analysis of around 500 of the donors, most TCR beta V segments appeared in productive rearrangements about 87% or about 30% of the time, broadly matching IMGT annotations. A cluster of highly shared sequence variants was judged likely to represent a technical artifact of the sequencing pipeline. Some IMGT-functional V segments, including TRBV6-2 and TRBV6-3, could not be told apart with the 87-base-pair reads, so those segments were excluded. Most CMV-associated TCR beta chains appeared to be HLA-restricted in a later analysis, and the HLA associations seemed to be driven largely by CMV exposure. Sequencing depth was assumed to be roughly uniform across donors in the presence/absence analyses, though that assumption may not hold. Three of the identified cytomegalovirus-associated TCR beta chains were confirmed in vitro to be specific for cytomegalovirus antigens. At a false discovery rate of 0.05, a later analysis linked about 16,000 TCR beta sequences to specific HLA alleles. Across donors, most TCR sequences were observed very rarely, whereas some public TCRs were present in many individuals. In both the original and validation cohorts, the classifier was reported to diagnose cytomegalovirus status with high specificity and sensitivity.

The sequencing input was PBMCs. The clonotype was recovered from a female donor in good health and CMV-seronegative. The chain is encoded by TRBV4-1 joined to TRBJ2-7; 12 bases in between match TRBD2. The encoded CDR3 is CASSHSTSGRNEQYF. The sequenced DNA is TGCGCCAGCAGCCATTCGACTAGCGGGAGAAACGAGCAGTACTTC.